Reported below is one T cell receptor beta chain. Its specificity is not known. The sample comes from a study of OX40 agonist ivuxolimab in advanced cancers. Study at large: A mean age of roughly 62 years, range roughly 20 to 85, was recorded, and about 83% were male. The study's findings and limits: Dosing at 0.1 to 3.0 mg/kg was accompanied by clonal expansion of CD4+ and CD8+ blood T cells by week 6.

Germline assignment: CDR1 WSHSY and CDR2 SAAADI. Trimming took 3 bases from V and 3 from J; bases not matched to a gene: 14. This CDR3 has 19 residues. Only in-frame clones appear in the TCRdb table, and some are missing; sequencing was by immunoSEQ multiplex PCR. The repertoire holds about 82,000 clones, with about 91% as singletons. This chain links TRBV10-2 with TRBJ2-4; TRBD2 matches at 10 bases. The receptor was derived from an adult with an advanced solid tumor such as melanoma, head and neck, liver or kidney cancer. Sequenced material: CD4+ or CD8+ T cells sorted from blood, taken in a trial of the OX40 agonist ivuxolimab. In nucleotides, the CDR3 is TGCGCCAGCAGTGAAGGACGGCTAGCGGGAGTTTCGGACAAAAACATTCAGTACTTC. Residues: CASSEGRLAGVSDKNIQYF.